This is a list of T cell receptor beta chains from one sample in a study of brain metastases from non-small cell lung cancer. TCRdb keeps only in-frame clones here, not all; method: immunoSEQ multiplex PCR. The sample includes approximately 400 clones, 83% seen only once; the top ten take just over 14%. Sequenced sample: tissue from a brain metastasis. Receptor source: a donor aged 40 or over with non-small cell lung cancer. The CDR3 runs from the conserved cysteine through the conserved F or W.

11,TRBJ1-1,TRBV29-1,CSARGTGEAFF
13,TRBJ2-5,TRBV28,CASRSNRAETQYF
11,TRBJ1-1,TRBV15,CATSRNTEAFF
14,TRBJ2-2,TRBV6-5,CASRQDRNTGELFF
13,TRBJ1-2,TRBV30,CALLQETTYGYTF
16,TRBJ2-5,TRBV5-6,CASSLREDGYQETQYF
15,TRBJ1-2,TRBV6-5,CASSYGPMTGEGYTF
14,TRBJ1-6,TRBV14,CASSQNTGYSPLHF
13,TRBJ2-1,TRBV2,CAGSSGPYNEQFF
16,TRBJ1-5,TRBV28,CATASSGKGSNQPQHF
12,TRBJ2-5,TRBV5-4,CASSTDQETQYF
11,TRBJ2-1,TRBV6-2/TRBV6-3,CTSSTGSEQFF
13,TRBJ1-1,TRBV19,CASTMGGYTEAFF
12,TRBJ2-2,TRBV25-1,CASKSGIGELFF
12,TRBJ2-7,TRBV2,CATSTGTYEQYF
16,TRBJ1-5,TRBV27,CASSSSRVPGNQPQHF
12,TRBJ1-2,TRBV2,CASSDSPEGYTF
15,TRBJ2-3,TRBV7-9,CASSLGQRTNNTQYF
17,TRBJ2-1,TRBV7-2,CASQSASGPSSYNEQFF
13,TRBJ2-3,TRBV15,CATSRGAVDTQYF
15,TRBJ2-3,TRBV7-9,CASSLSGGAADTQYF
17,TRBJ2-1,TRBV5-1,CASSLMLVGGPNNEQFF
18,TRBJ2-2,TRBV28,CASSLGSGLAGFTGELFF
12,TRBJ2-7,TRBV11-1,CASSSRWPEQYF
15,TRBJ2-1,TRBV7-2,CASSLQTGNYNEQFF
15,TRBJ2-1,TRBV9,CASSVDGVPYNEQFF
18,TRBJ2-4,TRBV7-2,CASSGDLAGSVAKNIQYF
12,TRBJ1-2,TRBV6-1,CASSEAQYGYTF
13,TRBJ1-5,TRBV27,CASRAGGRQPQHF
15,TRBJ2-1,TRBV5-6,CASSSGLGPYNEQFF
15,TRBJ1-1,TRBV14,CASSQQGAVSSEAFF
17,TRBJ2-6,TRBV4-1,CASSQGQGPSGANVLTF
15,TRBJ2-7,TRBV28,CASSLLGGPLYEQYF
14,TRBJ1-5,TRBV2,CASRGWEGYQPQHF
12,TRBJ2-1,TRBV6-2/TRBV6-3,CASSGGYNEQFF